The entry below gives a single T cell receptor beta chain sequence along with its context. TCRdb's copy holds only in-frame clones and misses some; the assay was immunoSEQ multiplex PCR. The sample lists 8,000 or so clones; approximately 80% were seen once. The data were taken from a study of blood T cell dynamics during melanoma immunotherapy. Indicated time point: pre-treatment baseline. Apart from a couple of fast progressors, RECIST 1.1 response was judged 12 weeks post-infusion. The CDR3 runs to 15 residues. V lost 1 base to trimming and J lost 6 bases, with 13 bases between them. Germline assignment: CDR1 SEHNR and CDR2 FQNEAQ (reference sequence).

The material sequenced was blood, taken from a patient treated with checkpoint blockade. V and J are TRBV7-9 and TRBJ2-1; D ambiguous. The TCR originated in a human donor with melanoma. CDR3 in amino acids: CASSLGARTGNEQFF. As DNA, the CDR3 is TGTGCCAGCAGCTTAGGCGCTAGAACCGGCAATGAGCAGTTCTTC. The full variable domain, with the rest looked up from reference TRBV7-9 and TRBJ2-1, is DTGVSQNPRHKITKRGQNVTFRCDPISEHNRLYWYRQTLGQGPEFLTYFQNEAQLEKSRLLSDRFSAERPKGSFSTLEIQRTEQGDSAMYLCASSLGARTGNEQFFGPGTRLTVL.